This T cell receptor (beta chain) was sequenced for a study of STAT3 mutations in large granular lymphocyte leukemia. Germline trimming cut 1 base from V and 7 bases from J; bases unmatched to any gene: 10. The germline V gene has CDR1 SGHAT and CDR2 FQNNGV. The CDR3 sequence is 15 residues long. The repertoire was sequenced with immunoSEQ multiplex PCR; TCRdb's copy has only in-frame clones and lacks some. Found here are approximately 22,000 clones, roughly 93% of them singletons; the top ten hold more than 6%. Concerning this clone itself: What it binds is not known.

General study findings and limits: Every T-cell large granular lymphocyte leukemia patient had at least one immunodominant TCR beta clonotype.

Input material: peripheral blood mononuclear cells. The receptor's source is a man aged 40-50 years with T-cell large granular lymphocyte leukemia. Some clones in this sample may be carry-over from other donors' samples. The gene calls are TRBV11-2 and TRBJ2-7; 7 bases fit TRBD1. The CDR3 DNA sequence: TGTGCCAGCAGCTTAGTGGGACAGCGGTCTCCAGAGCAGTACTTC. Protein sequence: CASSLVGQRSPEQYF.